This entry features one TCR beta chain sequence. Its antigen is unidentified. The treatment is: oral pan-JAK inhibitor, 5-10 mg twice daily. The germline gives CDR1 GTSNPN, CDR2 SVGIG (reference sequence). The CDR3 is 13 residues long. Trimming pared 4 bases from V and 5 bases from J, leaving 11 bases between. These data belong to a study of CD8+ T cells in alopecia areata. Study summary: Tofacitinib administration to treated patients was oral, at 5 to 10 mg twice daily. The study, taken as a whole, reports: Higher clonality than in normal scalp was seen in lesional scalp, especially alopecia totalis/universalis. Among the 100 top clones, expanded CD8+ clones, like scalp clonality, were significantly decreased by tofacitinib.

Reverse transcribed after extraction, RNA yielded cDNA as the sequencing template. Using immunoSEQ multiplex PCR, the repertoire was profiled, and TCRdb retains in-frame clones only, with some absent. The table shows approximately 200,000 clones, with over 40% occurring only once. V usage is TRBV30 and J usage is TRBJ1-4, with no clear D. Sample: CD4+ T cells sorted from blood, taken at approximately week 37, from a patient treated with tofacitinib. The sequence was collected from a human donor with alopecia areata. For the CDR3, the DNA is TGTGCCTGGACATGGAGCCTAAATGAAAAACTGTTTTTT. Amino acids: CAWTWSLNEKLFF.